This passage covers 15 T cell receptor beta chains from one sample sequenced in a study of beta chain features in type 1 diabetes (dated by TCRdb to 2016 to 2018). The protocol used for the library was the immunoSEQ multiplex PCR assay. The entire amount of isolated RNA was reverse transcribed using the High Capacity cDNA Reverse Transcription Kit, so the sequenced TCRB transcripts were expressed ones. TCRdb took this table from immuneACCESS and kept in-frame rearrangements with V and J called. Such tables lack part of the clones; where checked against another copy, unresolved V genes explain under half of the gap, and the rest is unexplained. This sample is represented by around 140,000 clones; less than 10% of them were singletons. The biggest ten clones account for about 0.6% of the sample. The sequencing input was central memory CD4+ T cells from blood. The receptors originated from a woman in her forties in good health.

The rearrangement joins TRBV7-9 to TRBJ1-1, with unresolved D. Germline V gene sequence: CDR1 SEHNR, CDR2 FQNEAQ (reference sequence). Trimming left V 3 bases short and J 2 bases short, with 4 bases between. The CDR3 is 12 amino acids. The CDR3 nucleotides are TGTGCCAGCAGCTTGAGTAACACTGAAGCTTTCTTT. Its protein is CASSLSNTEAFF.

Here the CDR3 DNA reads TGCGCCAGCAGCCAAGCTAATGAGCAGTTCTTC. Translating gives CASSQANEQFF. The chain carries TRBV5-1 and TRBJ2-1; D call uncertain. With 4 bases removed from V and 7 bases from J, the gap between germline ends came to 6 bases. Germline loops: CDR1 SGHRS, CDR2 YFSETQ. This CDR3 is 11 amino acids long.

This clone was recorded at least ten times. This chain joins TRBV4-3 and TRBJ2-7, with 10 bases matching TRBD2. The CDR3 extends over 15 amino acids. Per germline, CDR1 LGHNA and CDR2 YSLEER. Trimming removed 2 bases from V and 6 bases from J; junction bases left unmatched: 7. The CDR3 here is CASSQTGTSACEQYF. In nucleotides, the CDR3 is TGCGCCAGCAGCCAAACCGGGACTAGCGCTTGCGAGCAGTACTTC.

The sample holds a few counts of this clone. The genes are TRBV9 and TRBJ2-1, with 8 bases lining up with TRBD2. The CDR3 is 17 amino acids. Trimming removed 4 bases from V and 4 bases from J; junction bases left unmatched: 13. Looked up from germline, CDR1 is SGDLS and CDR2 is YYNGEE. CDR3 sequence reads: CASSPGEGAGEYNEQFF. The CDR3 nucleotides are TGTGCCAGCAGCCCCGGGGAGGGAGCGGGGGAGTACAATGAGCAGTTCTTC.

The sample holds a few counts of this clone. J is TRBJ2-7 and V is TRBV6-5; tentative D call: TRBD1 (6 bases). The CDR3 has 15 amino acids. The germline V gene has CDR1 MNHEY and CDR2 SVGAGI. V was clipped by 6 bases and J by 0 bases, with 15 bases between them. The CDR3 coding sequence is TGTGCCAGCAGCAGGGACCGGGACATCTCCTACGAGCAGTACTTC. Its translation: CASSRDRDISYEQYF.

The chain is built from TRBV4-2 and TRBJ1-6; 7 nucleotides line up with TRBD1. CDR1 is LGHNA and CDR2 is YNFKEQ in the germline V gene. The CDR3 spans 14 residues. V gave up 0 bases and J gave up 9 bases; unmatched junction bases: 2. This CDR3 reads CASSQDRGRSPLHF. DNA for the CDR3: TGTGCCAGCAGCCAAGATAGGGGGCGTTCACCCCTCCACTTT.

The chain recombines TRBV9 with TRBJ2-7, with 8 bases aligning to TRBD1. The germline V gene has CDR1 SGDLS and CDR2 YYNGEE. Trimming removed 3 bases from V and 5 bases from J; junction bases left unmatched: 7. This CDR3 region has 14 residues. CDR3 coding DNA: TGTGCCAGCAGCGAGGACAGGGTACCTCACGAGCAGTACTTC. Amino acids: CASSEDRVPHEQYF.

The chain combines TRBV5-1 with TRBJ1-3; 7 nucleotides agree with TRBD1. This CDR3 has 15 residues. CDR1 SGHRS and CDR2 YFSETQ come from the germline V gene. V trimming: 4 bases; J trimming: 3 bases; junction bases outside the gene matches: 7. The CDR3 coding sequence is TGCGCCAGCAGCAGACAGGGAGAATATGGAAACACCATATATTTT. Its translation: CASSRQGEYGNTIYF.

This clone has more than one count but fewer than ten. The rearrangement uses TRBV11-2 and TRBJ2-1; possibly TRBD2 for D (6 bases). The CDR3 is made up of 13 amino acids. V lost 4 bases and J lost 9, with 13 bases in between. From germline, CDR1 is SGHAT and CDR2 FQNNGV. The CDR3: CASSSGLEGEQFF. CDR3 sequence (DNA): TGTGCCAGCAGCTCCGGACTGGAGGGTGAGCAGTTCTTC.

The sample holds many counts of this clone. The chain is built from TRBV4-3 and TRBJ1-2, with D possibly matching TRBD1 (6 bases). CDR1 is LGHNA and CDR2 is YSLEER in the germline V gene. This CDR3 has 17 residues. V was clipped by 0 bases and J by 8 bases, with 22 bases between them. CDR3 nucleotide sequence: TGCGCCAGCAGCCAAGAATCCAGGGGCCGCTCAGCAGGCGGCTACACCTTC. As protein: CASSQESRGRSAGGYTF.

This clone was detected many times. Here the CDR3 DNA reads TGTGCCAGCAGCCAAGTTTCGTATCGTTCACCCCTCCACTTT. This sequence encodes CASSQVSYRSPLHF. This chain joins TRBV14 and TRBJ1-6; D uncertain. V was pared by 1 base and J by 9 bases, with 10 bases between. The germline V gene has CDR1 SGHDN and CDR2 FVKESK. The length of the CDR3 is 14 residues. The variable domain in full, completed from reference TRBV14 and TRBJ1-6, reads EAGVTQFPSHSVIEKGQTVTLRCDPISGHDNLYWYRRVMGKEIKFLLHFVKESKQDESGMPNNRFLAERTGGTYSTLKVQPAELEDSGVYFCASSQVSYRSPLHFGNGTRLTVT.

V and J are TRBV11-2 and TRBJ2-7, with D possibly being TRBD1 (6 bases). The CDR3 loop spans 16 amino acids. Germline values: CDR1 SGHAT, CDR2 FQNNGV. Trimming took 4 bases from V and 2 from J, leaving 18 bases between them. The CDR3 DNA follows: TGTGCCAGCAGCTCCCAGAAGGGGGTGGGGCCCTACGAGCAGTACTTC. Translating it yields CASSSQKGVGPYEQYF.

This clone has just a few counts. V and J are TRBV6-4 and TRBJ2-7; 8 bases are shared with TRBD1. Germline-derived CDR1 and CDR2 are MRHNA and SNTAGT. The J segment lost 2 bases and the V segment lost 7 bases, leaving 13 bases of the junction unmatched. This CDR3 is 16 amino acids long. DNA for the CDR3: TGTGCCAGCAACTGGGCAGGGGGCATTATCCCCTACGAGCAGTACTTC. It encodes CASNWAGGIIPYEQYF.

This clone was detected a few times. This chain joins TRBV5-1 and TRBJ1-1; D is possibly TRBD1 (5 bases). Germline V gives CDR1 SGHRS, CDR2 YFSETQ. V gave up 3 bases and J gave up 4 bases, with 10 bases separating them. The length of the CDR3 is 13 residues. CDR3 region: CASSSSGFTEAFF. Written as DNA, the CDR3 is TGCGCCAGCAGCTCTTCAGGGTTCACTGAAGCTTTCTTT.

V usage is TRBV5-4 and J usage is TRBJ2-1; 11 bases line up with TRBD2. The CDR3 sequence is 15 residues long. V lost 3 bases, J lost 8 bases, and 7 bases stayed unmatched. Germline values: CDR1 SGHNT, CDR2 YYREEE (reference sequence). CDR3 loop: CASSSLAGGLYEQFF. Here the CDR3 DNA reads TGTGCCAGCAGCTCCCTAGCGGGGGGTTTGTATGAGCAGTTCTTC.